The 20 T cell receptor beta chains presented below share a single source sample, sequenced in a study of identical twins. MiXCR, applied by TCRdb to the 5' RACE reads, yields one record per CDR3 protein. This sample carries 690,000 or so distinct CDR3 sequences, roughly 8% of them seen once, and the ten largest clones take approximately 0.94%. A further study also used this sample, focusing on yellow fever vaccine responses in identical twins.

Sequencing was performed on PBMCs. Receptors originate from a woman in her late teens or twenties in good health.

The rearrangement joins TRBV20-1 to TRBJ2-3; tentatively, D is TRBD2 (5 bases). CDR1 is DFQATT and CDR2 is SNEGSKA in the germline V gene (reference sequence). This CDR3 has 13 amino acids. V lost 2 bases to trimming and J lost 8 bases, with 14 bases between them. The CDR3 reads CSARPTAAGTQYF. CDR3 nucleotide sequence: TGCAGTGCTAGACCAACAGCGGCGGGTACGCAGTATTTT.

The CDR3 region is CSARSLAGETDTQYF. The CDR3 nucleotides are TGCAGTGCTAGAAGCCTAGCGGGGGAGACAGATACGCAGTATTTT. The chain combines TRBV20-1 with TRBJ2-3; 10 bases are a match to TRBD2. Per the germline V gene, CDR1 is DFQATT and CDR2 is SNEGSKA (reference sequence). V gave up 2 bases and J gave up 3 bases; unmatched junction bases: 5. The CDR3 runs to 15 residues.

A few counts support this clonotype. The chain couples TRBV4-3 to TRBJ1-1; 11 bases are shared with TRBD1. This CDR3 region has 16 residues. CDR1 is LGHNA, CDR2 YSLEER, per germline. V shed 0 bases, J shed 5 bases, and the junction held 5 bases outside the gene matches. The CDR3 DNA reads TGCGCCAGCAGCCAAGATCTTTGGGACAGGGGGACTGAAGCTTTCTTT. It is translated as CASSQDLWDRGTEAFF.

The chain joins TRBV7-8 to TRBJ1-2; 8 bases are a match to TRBD1. Unmatched junction bases numbered 9, after V lost 5 bases and J lost 4 bases. In germline, CDR1 is SGHVS, CDR2 FQNEAQ. This CDR3 is built from 15 residues. For the CDR3, the DNA is TGTGCCAGCAGCATTAACAGGGGGTATAGCTATGGCTACACCTTC. It is translated as CASSINRGYSYGYTF.

This clonotype was counted only a few times. V usage is TRBV6-1 and J usage is TRBJ1-2; 9 positions match TRBD1. The junction had 5 bases not matched to a gene; V was cut back by 2 bases and J by 4 bases. CDR1 is MNHNS and CDR2 is SASEGT in the germline V gene. This CDR3 has 15 residues. The CDR3 loop reads CASSEWTGASYGYTF. In DNA, the CDR3 is TGTGCCAGCAGTGAATGGACAGGGGCATCCTATGGCTACACCTTC.

The chain joins TRBV10-3 to TRBJ2-1, with D hard to call. Germline V lookup: CDR1 ENHRY, CDR2 SYGVKD. The CDR3 is 13 residues long. The V gene lost 8 bases and the J gene lost 4 bases, with 12 bases spanning the gap. CDR3 in DNA: TGTGCCATCCGCGACGGCACGTACAATGAGCAGTTCTTC. Translating it yields CAIRDGTYNEQFF.

This chain joins TRBV9 and TRBJ2-7, with 10 bases matching TRBD1. This CDR3 has 16 residues. Germline CDR1 SGDLS, CDR2 YYNGEE. V was pared by 3 bases and J by 3 bases, with 9 bases of the junction left unmatched. Here the CDR3 DNA reads TGTGCCAGCAGCGCGGGACAGGGGAGCTTGGGCTACGAGCAGTACTTC. Protein product: CASSAGQGSLGYEQYF.

Only a few counts were recorded for this clonotype. V usage is TRBV6-1 and J usage is TRBJ2-7, with 9 positions matching TRBD2. The CDR3 loop spans 14 amino acids. The V and J ends lost 6 bases and 3 bases, in that order; junction bases with no gene match: 6. Germline CDR1 MNHNS, CDR2 SASEGT. The CDR3 nucleotides read TGTGCCAGCAGCGCGGCGGGGGGGGGCTACGAGCAGTACTTC. It translates to CASSAAGGGYEQYF.

This clonotype was observed a few times. The chain employs TRBV20-1 and TRBJ2-3; weak D call: TRBD2 (6 bases). Germline CDR1 DFQATT, CDR2 SNEGSKA (reference sequence). This CDR3 is built from 13 residues. Trimming removed 2 bases at V and 0 bases at J, with 6 bases between. The CDR3 coding sequence is TGCAGTGCTAGAAGCGGGAGCACAGATACGCAGTATTTT. This sequence encodes CSARSGSTDTQYF.

This clonotype came up a few times. One end of the junction fails to match germline, which may point to a read error. The J gene is TRBJ2-1, the V gene TRBV7-7; maybe TRBD2 (6 bases). The germline V gene has CDR1 SSHAT and CDR2 FNYEAQ (reference sequence). The CDR3 loop spans 17 amino acids. CDR3 bases: TGTGCTAGCAGCTTGGGTTCCGGCTCTAGCGAACTCAATGAGCAGTTCTTC. Protein: CASSLGSGSSELNEQFF.

The rearrangement joins TRBV3-1 to TRBJ1-2; unclear D gene. This CDR3 contains 15 residues. The ends were cut back, 0 bases at V and 5 bases at J, with 13 bases in the middle. The germline V gene encodes CDR1 LGHDT and CDR2 YNNKEL (reference sequence). CDR3 sequence reads: CASSQEGWGTYGYTF. The CDR3 region has the DNA TGTGCCAGCAGCCAAGAGGGGTGGGGAACGTATGGCTACACCTTC. Complete variable domain (other parts from reference TRBV3-1 and TRBJ1-2): DTAVSQTPKYLVTQMGNDKSIKCEQNLGHDTMYWYKQDSKKFLKIMFSYNNKELIINETVPNRFSPKSPDKAHLNLHINSLELGDSAVYFCASSQEGWGTYGYTFGSGTRLTVV.

This clonotype was seen at least ten times. The chain has TRBV5-1 and TRBJ2-3; 16 positions agree with TRBD2. V shed 3 bases, J shed 2 bases, and the junction held 3 bases outside the gene matches. Germline values: CDR1 SGHRS, CDR2 YFSETQ. CDR3 size: 17 residues. The chain's CDR3 is CASSSGLAGGHTDTQYF. The CDR3 DNA reads TGCGCCAGCAGCTCGGGACTAGCGGGGGGGCACACAGATACGCAGTATTTT.

V usage is TRBV16 and J usage is TRBJ2-5, with a tentative D call TRBD2 (6 bases). Trimming shortened V by 2 bases and J by 5 bases, and 12 bases separated the two germline ends. This CDR3 is built from 14 residues. Looked up from germline, CDR1 is KGHSY and CDR2 is FQNENV. The CDR3 loop is CASSQGGVSETQYF. DNA of the CDR3: TGTGCCAGCAGCCAAGGAGGGGTGAGTGAGACCCAGTACTTC.

This chain joins TRBV5-4 and TRBJ2-2; 13 bases are shared with TRBD2. Germline CDR1 SGHNT, CDR2 YYREEE (reference sequence). V trimming: 4 bases; J trimming: 2 bases; junction bases outside the gene matches: 5. The CDR3 has 17 amino acids. The CDR3 is CASSPRTSGRNTGELFF. In nucleotides, the CDR3 is TGTGCCAGCAGCCCCAGGACTAGCGGGAGAAACACCGGGGAGCTGTTTTTT.

The CDR3 sequence: CADRNRDEQYF. The CDR3 DNA sequence: TGTGCCGACCGAAACAGGGACGAGCAGTACTTC. V is TRBV6-2 or TRBV6-3 and J is TRBJ2-7, with D possibly TRBD1 on 6 matching bases. With 11 bases removed from V and 5 bases from J, the gap between germline ends came to 13 bases. CDR1 and CDR2 from the germline V gene are MNHEY and SVGEGT. The CDR3 is made up of 11 amino acids.

J is TRBJ1-1 and V is TRBV18, with 7 bases matching TRBD1. V lost 3 bases to trimming and J lost 4 bases; unmatched junction nucleotides: 8. Germline V gives CDR1 KGHSH, CDR2 LQKENI. The CDR3 spans 15 residues. This CDR3 reads CASSPGTGTATEAFF. CDR3 sequence (DNA): TGTGCCAGCTCACCTGGGACCGGGACAGCCACTGAAGCTTTCTTT.

This clonotype was seen a few times. This chain joins TRBV19 and TRBJ2-1; 7 nucleotides align to TRBD1. This CDR3 spans 13 amino acids. CDR1 and CDR2 from the germline V gene are LNHDA and SQIVND (reference sequence). The J segment lost 7 bases and the V segment lost 6 bases, leaving 6 bases of the junction unmatched. CDR3 loop: CASSNLQGNEQFF. The CDR3 DNA follows: TGTGCCAGTAGCAACCTACAGGGGAATGAGCAGTTCTTC.

The rearrangement uses TRBV30 and TRBJ1-1; 10 bases map to TRBD1. J gave up 3 bases and V 4 bases, and 5 bases lay outside the gene matches. The CDR3 length is 14 residues. CDR1 is GTSNPN, CDR2 SVGIG, per germline (reference sequence). This chain's CDR3 is CAWNPGQGYTEAFF. The CDR3 DNA follows: TGTGCCTGGAACCCGGGACAGGGGTACACTGAAGCTTTCTTT.

The chain combines TRBV4-3 with TRBJ2-7, with 10 bases aligning to TRBD2. This CDR3 is built from 16 residues. Germline V gene lookup returns CDR1 LGHNA and CDR2 YSLEER. With 1 base clipped from V and 6 bases from J, the junction kept 9 bases outside the gene matches. This CDR3 reads CASSQGLAGVEGEQYF. The CDR3 coding sequence is TGCGCCAGCAGCCAAGGGCTAGCGGGAGTGGAAGGCGAGCAGTACTTC.

This clonotype has ten or more counts. The genes are TRBV6-4 and TRBJ2-5, with D possibly called TRBD1 or TRBD2 (5 bases each). The CDR3 runs 13 residues. Germline loops: CDR1 MRHNA, CDR2 SNTAGT. V was cut by 8 bases and J by 4 bases, with 14 bases left in between. The CDR3 spells CASGARGLETQYF. CDR3 nucleotides: TGTGCCAGCGGGGCCCGGGGCCTAGAGACCCAGTACTTC.